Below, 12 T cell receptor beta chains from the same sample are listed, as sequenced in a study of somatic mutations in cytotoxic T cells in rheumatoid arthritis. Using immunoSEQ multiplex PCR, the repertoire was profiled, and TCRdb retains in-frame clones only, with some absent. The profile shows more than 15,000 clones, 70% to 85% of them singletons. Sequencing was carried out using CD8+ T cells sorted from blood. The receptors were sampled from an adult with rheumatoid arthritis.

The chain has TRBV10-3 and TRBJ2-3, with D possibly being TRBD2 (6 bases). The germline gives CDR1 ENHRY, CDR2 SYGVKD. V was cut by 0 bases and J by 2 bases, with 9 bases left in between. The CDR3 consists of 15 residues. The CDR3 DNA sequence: TGTGCCATCAGTGAGTCCTGGGGACTCACAGATACGCAGTATTTT. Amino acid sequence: CAISESWGLTDTQYF.

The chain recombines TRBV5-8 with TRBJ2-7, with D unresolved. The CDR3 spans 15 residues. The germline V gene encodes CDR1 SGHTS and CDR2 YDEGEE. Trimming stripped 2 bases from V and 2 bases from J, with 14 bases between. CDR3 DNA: TGTGCCAGCAGCTTAACTCCAGCTACCCCCTACGAGCAGTACTTC. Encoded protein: CASSLTPATPYEQYF.

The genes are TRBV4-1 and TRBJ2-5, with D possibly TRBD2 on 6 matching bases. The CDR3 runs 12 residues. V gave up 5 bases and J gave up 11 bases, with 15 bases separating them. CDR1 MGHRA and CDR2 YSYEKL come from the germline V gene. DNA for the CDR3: TGCGCCAGCAGCGGGCCCGGGGGAGAGCAGTACTTC. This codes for CASSGPGGEQYF.

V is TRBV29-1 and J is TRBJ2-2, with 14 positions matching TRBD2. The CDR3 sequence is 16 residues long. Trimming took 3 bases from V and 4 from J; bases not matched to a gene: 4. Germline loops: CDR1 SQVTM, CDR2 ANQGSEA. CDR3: CSVDGTSGSSTGELFF. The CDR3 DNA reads TGCAGCGTTGATGGGACTAGCGGGAGCTCCACCGGGGAGCTGTTTTTT.

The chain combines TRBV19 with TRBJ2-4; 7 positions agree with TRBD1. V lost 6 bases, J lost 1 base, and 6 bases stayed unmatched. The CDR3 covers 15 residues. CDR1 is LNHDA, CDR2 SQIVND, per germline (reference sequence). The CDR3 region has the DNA TGTGCCAGTAGGGACAGGACTTCGGCCAAAAACATTCAGTACTTC. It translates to CASRDRTSAKNIQYF.

The CDR3 region is CASSEEDRPRGQPQHF. DNA of the CDR3: TGTGCCAGCAGTGAAGAGGACAGGCCCAGGGGTCAGCCCCAGCATTTT. V and J are TRBV2 and TRBJ1-5; 7 nucleotides match TRBD1. This CDR3 region has 16 residues. The V segment lost 1 base and the J segment 6 bases; nucleotides outside the gene matches: 9. CDR1 and CDR2 from the germline V gene are SNHLY and FYNNEI.

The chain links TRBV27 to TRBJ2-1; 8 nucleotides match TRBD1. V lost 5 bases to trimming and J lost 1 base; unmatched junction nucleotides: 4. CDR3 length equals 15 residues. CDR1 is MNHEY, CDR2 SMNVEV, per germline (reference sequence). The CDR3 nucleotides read TGTGCCAGCAGTCCAGGGACAGGTTCCTACAATGAGCAGTTCTTC. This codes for CASSPGTGSYNEQFF.

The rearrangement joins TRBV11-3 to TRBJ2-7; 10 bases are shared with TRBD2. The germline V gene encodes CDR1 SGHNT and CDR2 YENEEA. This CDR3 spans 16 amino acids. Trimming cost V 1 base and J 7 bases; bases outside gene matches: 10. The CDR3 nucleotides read TGTGCCAGCAGCTTAGCACCGGGACTAGCGCGTGGGGAGCAGTACTTC. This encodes CASSLAPGLARGEQYF.

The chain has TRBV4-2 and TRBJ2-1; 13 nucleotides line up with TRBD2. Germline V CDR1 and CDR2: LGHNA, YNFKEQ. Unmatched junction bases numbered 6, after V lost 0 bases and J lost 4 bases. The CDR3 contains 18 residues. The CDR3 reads CASSQDPRLAGGYNEQFF. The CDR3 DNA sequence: TGTGCCAGCAGCCAAGATCCAAGACTAGCGGGGGGTTACAATGAGCAGTTCTTC.

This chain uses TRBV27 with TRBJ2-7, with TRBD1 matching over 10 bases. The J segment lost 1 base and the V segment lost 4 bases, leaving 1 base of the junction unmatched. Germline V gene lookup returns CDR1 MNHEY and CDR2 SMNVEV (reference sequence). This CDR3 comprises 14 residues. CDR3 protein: CASSWDRGSYEQYF. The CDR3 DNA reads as TGTGCCAGCAGTTGGGACAGGGGTTCCTACGAGCAGTACTTC.

The CDR3 loop reads CASSLAGTGGLYEQYF. The CDR3 DNA follows: TGTGCCAGCAGCTTGGCCGGGACAGGGGGACTCTACGAGCAGTACTTC. The rearrangement uses TRBV5-6 and TRBJ2-7; 11 bases map to TRBD1. Per the germline V gene, CDR1 is SGHDT and CDR2 is YYEEEE. The junction had 5 bases not matched to a gene; V was cut back by 0 bases and J by 3 bases. The CDR3 length is 16 residues.

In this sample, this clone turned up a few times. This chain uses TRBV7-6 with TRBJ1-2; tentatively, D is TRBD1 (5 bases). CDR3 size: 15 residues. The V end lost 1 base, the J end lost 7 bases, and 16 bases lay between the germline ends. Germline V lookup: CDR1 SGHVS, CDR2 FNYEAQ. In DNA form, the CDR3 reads TGTGCCAGCAGCTTAGGCAGGGACCTTCTAAGTGGCTACACCTTC. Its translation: CASSLGRDLLSGYTF.